The 5 T cell receptor beta chains presented below share a single source sample, sequenced in a study of blood T cell repertoires in COVID-19. Here immunoSEQ multiplex PCR was the method, and the copy in TCRdb shows in-frame clones only, minus some. In the table there are about 72,000 clones, roughly nine tenths of which are singletons. The source material was peripheral blood. These receptors were taken from a human donor in a cohort sampled during active COVID-19.

The chain has TRBV5-4 and TRBJ1-3; D may be TRBD1 (5 bases). The V end lost 4 bases, the J end lost 0 bases, and 14 bases lay between the germline ends. CDR3 length: 16 residues. Per the germline V gene, CDR1 is SGHNT and CDR2 is YYREEE (reference sequence). For the CDR3, the DNA is TGTGCCAGCAGCGAGGGGAGGAGGCACTCTGGAAACACCATATATTTT. Residues: CASSEGRRHSGNTIYF.

This clone ranks as medium-sized. This chain connects TRBV6-9 to TRBJ1-5, with D possibly TRBD1 on 6 matching bases. Germline CDR1 and CDR2: MNHGY and SVAAGI. Deletions cut 11 bases from V and 0 bases from J, with 17 bases between. The CDR3 loop spans 15 amino acids. The DNA for the CDR3 is TGTGCCCCCGCTCGGGACACGATTAGCAATCAGCCCCAGCATTTT. Residues: CAPARDTISNQPQHF.

This chain uses TRBV7-8 with TRBJ1-1, with D unclear. The length of the CDR3 is 16 residues. V shed 2 bases and J shed 2 bases, with 15 bases lying between them. Germline CDR1 reads SGHVS; CDR2 reads FQNEAQ. The CDR3 protein is CASSLFRGPPNTEAFF. In nucleotides, the CDR3 is TGTGCCAGCAGCTTATTCCGGGGTCCCCCCAACACTGAAGCTTTCTTT. Full variable domain (missing parts from reference TRBV7-8 and TRBJ1-1): GAGVSQSPRYKVAKRGQDVALRCDPISGHVSLFWYQQALGQGPEFLTYFQNEAQLDKSGLPSDRFFAERPEGSVSTLKIQRTQQEDSAVYLCASSLFRGPPNTEAFFGQGTRLTVV.

The chain uses TRBV7-6 and TRBJ2-7; TRBD2 matches at 11 bases. Germline lookup yields CDR1 SGHVS and CDR2 FNYEAQ. The CDR3 totals 15 residues. Germline trimming cut 2 bases from V and 7 bases from J; bases unmatched to any gene: 7. CDR3 residues: CASSLMASGRWEQYF. The CDR3 DNA is TGTGCCAGCAGCTTAATGGCTAGCGGGAGGTGGGAGCAGTACTTC. The variable domain in full, with the rest retrieved from reference TRBV7-6 and TRBJ2-7, is GAGVSQSPRYKVTKRGQDVALRCDPISGHVSLYWYRQALGQGPEFLTYFNYEAQQDKSGLPNDRFSAERPEGSISTLTIQRTEQRDSAMYRCASSLMASGRWEQYFGPGTRLTVT.

The J gene is TRBJ2-6, the V gene TRBV5-5; D unresolved. CDR3 length: 17 amino acids. The V end lost 4 bases, the J end lost 0 bases, and 14 bases lay between the germline ends. Germline assignment: CDR1 SGHKS and CDR2 YYEKEE (reference sequence). Here the CDR3 reads CASSLLGLPSGANVLTF. CDR3 DNA sequence: TGTGCCAGCAGCCTCCTAGGCTTACCCTCTGGGGCCAACGTCCTGACTTTC. Together with reference TRBV5-5 and TRBJ2-6, the CDR3 gives the full variable domain: DAGVTQSPTHLIKTRGQQVTLRCSPISGHKSVSWYQQVLGQGPQFIFQYYEKEERGRGNFPDRFSARQFPNYSSELNVNALLLGDSALYLCASSLLGLPSGANVLTFGAGSRLTVL.